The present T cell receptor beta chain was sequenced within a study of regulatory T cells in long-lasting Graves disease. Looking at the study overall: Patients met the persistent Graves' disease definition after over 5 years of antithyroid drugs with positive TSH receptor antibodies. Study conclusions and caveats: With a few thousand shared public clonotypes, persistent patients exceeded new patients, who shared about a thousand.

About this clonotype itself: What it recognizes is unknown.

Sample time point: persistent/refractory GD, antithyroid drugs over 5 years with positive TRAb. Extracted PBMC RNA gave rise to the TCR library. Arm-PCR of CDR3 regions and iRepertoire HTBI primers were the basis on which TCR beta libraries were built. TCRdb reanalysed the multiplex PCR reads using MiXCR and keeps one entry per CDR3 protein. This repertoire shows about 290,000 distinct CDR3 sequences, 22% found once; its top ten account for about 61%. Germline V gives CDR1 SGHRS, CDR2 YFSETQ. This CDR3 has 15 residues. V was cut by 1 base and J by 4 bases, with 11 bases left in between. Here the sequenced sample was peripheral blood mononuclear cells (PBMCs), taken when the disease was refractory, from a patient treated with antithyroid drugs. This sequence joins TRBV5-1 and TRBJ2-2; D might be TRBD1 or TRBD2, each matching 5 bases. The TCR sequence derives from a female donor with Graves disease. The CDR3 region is CASSLFWGSTGELFF. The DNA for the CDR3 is TGCGCCAGCAGCTTGTTTTGGGGGTCCACCGGGGAGCTGTTTTTT.